The 28 T cell receptor beta chains below all came from one sample that was sequenced in a study of blood T cell repertoires in COVID-19. Clones were sequenced by immunoSEQ multiplex PCR, and TCRdb holds only the in-frame ones, with some missing. The top ten hold around 14% of the sample, which has about 140,000 clones, about 76% seen once. Sequencing input: peripheral blood. The receptors come from a man of 80 years or more with acute or convalescent COVID-19.

V and J are TRBV5-4 and TRBJ2-2; no definite D call. The V gene's germline CDR1 is SGHNT and CDR2 YYREEE (reference sequence). The CDR3 extends over 15 amino acids. Deletions cut 0 bases from V and 0 bases from J, with 6 bases between. This CDR3 reads CASSLATANTGELFF. The CDR3 DNA is TGTGCCAGCAGCTTGGCCACGGCGAACACCGGGGAGCTGTTTTTT.

The CDR3 coding sequence is TGTGCCATACGAAGGACAGAAGGAAACACCATATATTTT. It specifies CAIRRTEGNTIYF. The chain combines TRBV6-5 with TRBJ1-3; the D gene is possibly TRBD1 (6 bases). CDR3 length: 13 residues. Trimming left V 10 bases short and J 4 bases short, with 14 bases between. Germline lookup yields CDR1 MNHEY and CDR2 SVGAGI.

This chain uses TRBV6-2 or TRBV6-3 with TRBJ2-5; perhaps TRBD2 as D (6 bases). This CDR3 comprises 14 residues. Trimming cost V 2 bases and J 3 bases, with 10 bases left between them. Looked up from germline, CDR1 is MNHEY and CDR2 is SVGEGT. CDR3 coding DNA: TGTGCCAGCAGTTACGCCGGGACTGAAGAGACCCAGTACTTC. It is translated as CASSYAGTEETQYF.

This CDR3 is CASSRAGDTDTQYF. The DNA for the CDR3 is TGTGCCAGCAGTCGAGCGGGGGACACAGATACGCAGTATTTT. This rearrangement joins TRBV9 to TRBJ2-3; 8 bases map to TRBD2. Germline V CDR1 and CDR2: SGDLS, YYNGEE. The CDR3 loop spans 14 amino acids. V lost 5 bases to trimming and J lost 2 bases; unmatched junction nucleotides: 4.

The J gene is TRBJ2-7, the V gene TRBV5-4, with 7 bases that match TRBD2. V gave up 4 bases and J gave up 6 bases; unmatched junction bases: 13. This CDR3 is 15 amino acids long. The germline gives CDR1 SGHNT, CDR2 YYREEE (reference sequence). CDR3 nucleotides: TGTGCCAGCAGCACTAGCGACAGCGTGTGGGTCGAGCAGTACTTC. Translated, it gives CASSTSDSVWVEQYF.

This chain connects TRBV9 to TRBJ2-3; D gene unclear. V was trimmed by 0 bases and J by 4 bases, leaving 9 bases between them. In germline, CDR1 is SGDLS, CDR2 YYNGEE. This CDR3 region has 14 residues. The CDR3 nucleotides are TGTGCCAGCAGCGTAGGGGCGACCGCAGATACGCAGTATTTT. It yields the protein CASSVGATADTQYF.

The V and J genes are TRBV5-4 and TRBJ1-1, with TRBD1 matching over 7 bases. Germline V gives CDR1 SGHNT, CDR2 YYREEE (reference sequence). V dropped 4 bases and J dropped 5; count of bases not matched to a gene: 5. The CDR3 length is 13 residues. The chain's CDR3 is CASSPTGLTEAFF. The CDR3 DNA reads as TGTGCCAGCAGCCCGACAGGGCTTACTGAAGCTTTCTTT.

The rearrangement uses TRBV5-1 and TRBJ1-1; D is undetermined. V was pared by 0 bases and J by 6 bases, with 6 bases between. CDR3 size: 12 residues. Germline assignment: CDR1 SGHRS and CDR2 YFSETQ. The CDR3 loop is CASSLGAAEAFF. In nucleotides, the CDR3 is TGCGCCAGCAGCTTGGGGGCAGCTGAAGCTTTCTTT.

The rearrangement links TRBV6-1 to TRBJ1-2, with a tentative D call TRBD1 (6 bases). CDR3 size: 15 residues. Trimming took off 2 bases at V and 10 bases at J, with 20 bases between the two ends. Germline V gene data show CDR1 as MNHNS and CDR2 as SASEGT. The CDR3 DNA reads TGTGCCAGCAGTGAATATACGGGGGGCAAAAGGCACTACACCTTC. Protein sequence: CASSEYTGGKRHYTF.

This clone was recorded only once. V usage is TRBV10-2 and J usage is TRBJ1-4; D not certain. This CDR3 has 16 residues. Germline V gene lookup returns CDR1 WSHSY and CDR2 SAAADI. V was clipped by 4 bases and J by 3 bases, with 15 bases between them. Written as DNA, the CDR3 is TGCGCCAGCAGTGTTGGAGGTAGCAGCTCTAATGAAAAACTGTTTTTT. It yields the protein CASSVGGSSSNEKLFF.

This clone has only one observation. The J gene is TRBJ2-5, the V gene TRBV6-5; 7 bases agree with TRBD2. Germline assignment: CDR1 MNHEY and CDR2 SVGAGI. The CDR3 runs to 15 residues. Trimming removed 0 bases from V and 7 bases from J; junction bases left unmatched: 8. The CDR3 DNA is TGTGCCAGCAGTTACTCGAAACGGGGGGTAGGGACCCAGTACTTC. As protein: CASSYSKRGVGTQYF.

The table lists this clone with a count of one. This chain joins TRBV28 and TRBJ1-2, with TRBD1 matching 7 bases. V was pared by 8 bases and J by 8 bases, with 17 bases of the junction left unmatched. This CDR3 contains 15 residues. The germline V gene encodes CDR1 MDHEN and CDR2 SYDVKM. The CDR3 coding sequence is TGTGCCAGCCGTTCACGACAGGGCATATCGGGGGGCTACACCTTC. Its translation is CASRSRQGISGGYTF.

This clone was picked up one time. This chain connects TRBV5-5 to TRBJ1-6, with D hard to call. This CDR3 spans 15 amino acids. V gave up 5 bases and J gave up 0 bases, with 9 bases separating them. Per germline, CDR1 SGHKS and CDR2 YYEKEE (reference sequence). The CDR3 coding sequence is TGTGCCAGCAGTCTGGAGGGCTCCTATAATTCACCCCTCCACTTT. Its translation is CASSLEGSYNSPLHF. The full variable domain, in which reference TRBV5-5 and TRBJ1-6 provide the parts outside the CDR3, is DAGVTQSPTHLIKTRGQQVTLRCSPISGHKSVSWYQQVLGQGPQFIFQYYEKEERGRGNFPDRFSARQFPNYSSELNVNALLLGDSALYLCASSLEGSYNSPLHFGNGTRLTVT.

The V gene is TRBV30, the J gene TRBJ1-3; 7 nucleotides agree with TRBD1. J lost 3 bases, V lost 1 base, and 3 bases had no gene match. Germline V CDR1 and CDR2: GTSNPN, SVGIG (reference sequence). The CDR3 runs to 14 residues. The CDR3, as DNA: TGTGCCTGGAGTGGAGACAGGGTTGGAAACACCATATATTTT. Translation: CAWSGDRVGNTIYF.

This clone was recorded only once. The rearrangement joins TRBV4-3 to TRBJ1-6; 8 bases are a match to TRBD1. The CDR3 covers 15 residues. With V trimmed by 3 bases and J by 10 bases, 8 bases remained unmatched. In germline, CDR1 is LGHNA, CDR2 YSLEER. CDR3: CASSQETGVGSPLHF. The CDR3 region has the DNA TGCGCCAGCAGCCAGGAGACAGGGGTAGGATCACCCCTCCACTTT.

The J gene is TRBJ1-4, the V gene TRBV19, with 10 bases identical to TRBD1. The CDR3 contains 13 residues. V shed 9 bases, J shed 8 bases, and the junction held 6 bases outside the gene matches. Germline CDR1 is LNHDA and CDR2 is SQIVND (reference sequence). CDR3 amino acids: CASVDRGREKLFF. The CDR3 nucleotides are TGTGCCAGCGTCGACAGGGGGCGAGAAAAACTGTTTTTT.

The rearrangement joins TRBV3-1 (or the pseudogene TRBV3-2) to TRBJ2-4; D remains ambiguous. This CDR3 contains 15 residues. V was clipped by 4 bases and J by 0 bases, with 10 bases between them. Germline CDR1 reads LGHDT; CDR2 reads YNNKEL (reference sequence). The CDR3 protein is CASSPRTLAKNIQYF. CDR3 bases: TGTGCCAGCAGCCCACGTACTCTAGCCAAAAACATTCAGTACTTC.

V and J are TRBV7-6 and TRBJ2-2, with 7 bases lining up with TRBD1. With V trimmed by 1 base and J by 0 bases, 11 bases remained unmatched. Germline CDR1 reads SGHVS; CDR2 reads FNYEAQ. This CDR3 is built from 19 residues. The CDR3 protein is CASSLVASIGTANTGELFF. For the CDR3, the DNA is TGTGCCAGCAGCTTAGTGGCGTCGATCGGGACAGCGAACACCGGGGAGCTGTTTTTT.

The chain carries TRBV19 and TRBJ1-5, with a tentative D call TRBD1 (5 bases). V lost 0 bases and J 2 bases, leaving 5 bases between the germline ends. This CDR3 contains 14 residues. The V gene's germline CDR1 is LNHDA and CDR2 SQIVND (reference sequence). CDR3 sequence: CASSIDRGNQPQHF. For the CDR3, the DNA is TGTGCCAGTAGTATAGACAGGGGCAATCAGCCCCAGCATTTT. Based on the CDR3 plus reference TRBV19 and TRBJ1-5, the full variable domain is DGGITQSPKYLFRKEGQNVTLSCEQNLNHDAMYWYRQDPGQGLRLIYYSQIVNDFQKGDIAEGYSVSREKKESFPLTVTSAQKNPTAFYLCASSIDRGNQPQHFGDGTRLSIL.

V and J are TRBV24-1 and TRBJ2-7; D not resolved. V shed 4 bases and J shed 3 bases, with 9 bases lying between them. In germline, CDR1 is KGHDR, CDR2 SFDVKD. This CDR3 contains 13 residues. This chain's CDR3 is CATSEWAFYEQYF. The CDR3 DNA follows: TGTGCCACCAGTGAATGGGCCTTCTACGAGCAGTACTTC.

V gene TRBV19 combines with J gene TRBJ1-5; no definite D call. Germline CDR1 and CDR2: LNHDA and SQIVND (reference sequence). The CDR3 consists of 14 residues. V was trimmed by 6 bases and J by 3 bases, leaving 12 bases between them. The DNA for the CDR3 is TGTGCCAGTAGGTGGTACAGAGACAATCAGCCCCAGCATTTT. This gives the protein CASRWYRDNQPQHF.

This clone was observed a few times. The rearrangement links TRBV5-1 to TRBJ1-4, with TRBD1 matching over 7 bases. The CDR3 is 15 residues long. V was pared by 4 bases and J by 8 bases, with 11 bases of the junction left unmatched. CDR1 SGHRS and CDR2 YFSETQ come from the germline V gene. CDR3 in DNA: TGCGCCAGCAGCGCTCGACAGGGATCTACAGAAAAACTGTTTTTT. This gives the protein CASSARQGSTEKLFF. Using reference TRBV5-1 and TRBJ1-4 for the parts outside the CDR3, the full variable domain is KAGVTQTPRYLIKTRGQQVTLSCSPISGHRSVSWYQQTPGQGLQFLFEYFSETQRNKGNFPGRFSGRQFSNSRSEMNVSTLELGDSALYLCASSARQGSTEKLFFGSGTQLSVL.

The chain links TRBV28 to TRBJ2-1, with 10 bases that match TRBD1. This CDR3 is built from 15 residues. Germline lookup yields CDR1 MDHEN and CDR2 SYDVKM. With V trimmed by 6 bases and J by 7 bases, 9 bases remained unmatched. The CDR3 bases are TGTGCCAGCAGATTGACAGGGGGCAACTTGAATGAGCAGTTCTTC. Protein sequence: CASRLTGGNLNEQFF.

This clone occurred once. V usage is TRBV18 and J usage is TRBJ1-2, with TRBD1 as a possible D gene (6 bases). CDR1 and CDR2 (germline): KGHSH, LQKENI. The V end lost 6 bases, the J end lost 4 bases, and 24 bases lay between the germline ends. The CDR3 length is 17 residues. This chain's CDR3 is CASSPGGGAYQAYGYTF. The CDR3 nucleotides read TGTGCCAGCTCTCCCGGAGGGGGGGCTTATCAAGCCTATGGCTACACCTTC. The whole variable domain, filled in from reference TRBV18 and TRBJ1-2, reads NAGVMQNPRHLVRRRGQEARLRCSPMKGHSHVYWYRQLPEEGLKFMVYLQKENIIDESGMPKERFSAEFPKEGPSILRIQQVVRGDSAAYFCASSPGGGAYQAYGYTFGSGTRLTVV.

The chain recombines TRBV5-1 with TRBJ2-6; D unclear. Germline CDR1 and CDR2: SGHRS and YFSETQ. The V gene lost 2 bases and the J gene lost 0 bases, with 9 bases spanning the gap. The CDR3 extends over 16 amino acids. Here the CDR3 reads CASSFTGTSGANVLTF. The CDR3 DNA follows: TGCGCCAGCAGCTTCACCGGTACCTCTGGGGCCAACGTCCTGACTTTC.

This chain joins TRBV13 and TRBJ2-1; 12 nucleotides line up with TRBD2. Germline-derived CDR1 and CDR2 are PRHDT and FYEKMQ (reference sequence). Trimming cost V 5 bases and J 7 bases; bases outside gene matches: 9. This CDR3 has 16 residues. This chain's CDR3 is CASSPASGGALNEQFF. The CDR3 bases are TGTGCCAGCAGCCCGGCTAGCGGGGGGGCTCTTAATGAGCAGTTCTTC.

This clone showed up just once. This chain links TRBV15 with TRBJ2-5; D might be TRBD1 (6 bases). The CDR3 is 13 residues long. Trimming took 5 bases from V and 6 from J, leaving 13 bases between them. The germline V gene encodes CDR1 LNHNV and CDR2 YYDKDF (reference sequence). The CDR3 DNA reads as TGTGCCACCAGCCCCCGGGACATGCAGACCCAGTACTTC. Translating gives CATSPRDMQTQYF. Combining the CDR3 with reference TRBV15 and TRBJ2-5 gives the whole variable domain DAMVIQNPRYQVTQFGKPVTLSCSQTLNHNVMYWYQQKSSQAPKLLFHYYDKDFNNEADTPDNFQSRRPNTSFCFLDIRSPGLGDTAMYLCATSPRDMQTQYFGPGTRLLVL.

The rearrangement uses TRBV11-2 and TRBJ1-1; 7 nucleotides match TRBD1. Germline-derived CDR1 and CDR2 are SGHAT and FQNNGV. J gave up 3 bases and V 3 bases, and 10 bases lay outside the gene matches. This CDR3 region has 16 residues. The CDR3 loop reads CASSFSQGIIDTEAFF. CDR3 bases: TGTGCCAGCAGCTTTTCACAGGGGATAATCGACACTGAAGCTTTCTTT.